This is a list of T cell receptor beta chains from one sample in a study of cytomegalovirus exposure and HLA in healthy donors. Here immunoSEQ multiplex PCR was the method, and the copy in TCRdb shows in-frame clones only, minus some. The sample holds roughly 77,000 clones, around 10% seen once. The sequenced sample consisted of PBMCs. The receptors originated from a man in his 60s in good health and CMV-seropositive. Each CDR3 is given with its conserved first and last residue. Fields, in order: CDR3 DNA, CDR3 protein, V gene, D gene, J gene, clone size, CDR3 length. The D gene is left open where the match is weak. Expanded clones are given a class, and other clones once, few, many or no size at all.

TGCGCCAGCAGCTCCGGAGGACTGGACTCACCCCTCCACTTT | CASSSGGLDSPLHF | TRBV5-1 | - | TRBJ1-6 | - | 14
TGTGCCAGCAGGAGCGGGAGAACCGGGGAGCTGTTTTTT | CASRSGRTGELFF | TRBV2 | TRBD2 | TRBJ2-2 | few | 13
TGTGCCAGCAGCCCTAATCTGGAGGGGCCGAACACTGAAGCTTTCTTT | CASSPNLEGPNTEAFF | TRBV9 | - | TRBJ1-1 | few | 16
TGTGCCAGCAGCTCTCTGACTAGCGGAGAGGGCCGAGAGACCCAGTACTTC | CASSSLTSGEGRETQYF | TRBV5-5 | TRBD2 | TRBJ2-5 | few | 17
TGTGCCAGCAGTTACGGGGCAGGGGAAAAACTGTTTTTT | CASSYGAGEKLFF | TRBV6-5 | - | TRBJ1-4 | few | 13
TGTGCCAGCAGAGCGACGGGGAACTATGGCTACACCTTC | CASRATGNYGYTF | TRBV2 | - | TRBJ1-2 | - | 13
TGCGCCAGCAGCGACCGGGACAGGGATGACATTCAGTACTTC | CASSDRDRDDIQYF | TRBV4-1 | TRBD1 | TRBJ2-4 | few | 14
TGTGCCAGCTCACCAGGGGTAGCGGGGAATGAGCAGTTCTTC | CASSPGVAGNEQFF | TRBV18 | TRBD2 | TRBJ2-1 | few | 14
TGTGCCAGCAGCGAACAGGGGGATGTGGAGACCCAGTACTTC | CASSEQGDVETQYF | TRBV7-3 | TRBD1 | TRBJ2-5 | few | 14
TGTGCCAGCAGCTTAGACGCTAGCGGGAGGGCCAGCACAGATACGCAGTATTTT | CASSLDASGRASTDTQYF | TRBV7-2 | TRBD2 | TRBJ2-3 | - | 18
TGTGCCAGCGGCAACCAGAGGACAGGGGGTATCGATGAGCAGTTCTTC | CASGNQRTGGIDEQFF | TRBV28 | TRBD1 | TRBJ2-1 | few | 16
TGTGCCAGCTCACCACAGTCAGTTACCGGGGAGCTGTTTTTT | CASSPQSVTGELFF | TRBV18 | - | TRBJ2-2 | few | 14
TGTGCCAGCAAATCCGGGGGGGGCTTTGAAGCTTTCTTT | CASKSGGGFEAFF | TRBV27 | - | TRBJ1-1 | - | 13
TGTGCCTGGAGCGGACAGGGTTTCGGCACTGAAGCTTTCTTT | CAWSGQGFGTEAFF | TRBV30 | TRBD1 | TRBJ1-1 | few | 14
TGTGCCAGCAGCCTAACTGAACAGGGGTCACCCCTCCACTTT | CASSLTEQGSPLHF | TRBV9 | TRBD1 | TRBJ1-6 | few | 14
TGCGCCAGCAGGCCGCAGGGGTCTAATGAAAAACTGTTTTTT | CASRPQGSNEKLFF | TRBV5-1 | - | TRBJ1-4 | few | 14
TGTGCCAGCCACGTTGAAAGGGGCTCCTACAATGAGCAGTTCTTC | CASHVERGSYNEQFF | TRBV6-1 | - | TRBJ2-1 | - | 15
TGTGCCAGCAGCTTAGATCGGGACAGTCAAGAGACCCAGTACTTC | CASSLDRDSQETQYF | TRBV11-2 | TRBD1 | TRBJ2-5 | - | 15
TGTGCTAGTGGTTTGAACCCGTTGCGGAATGAGCAGTTCTTC | CASGLNPLRNEQFF | TRBV12-5 | - | TRBJ2-1 | many | 14
TGCGCCAGCAGCTTGGAACTGCCACAAGAGACCCAGTACTTC | CASSLELPQETQYF | TRBV5-1 | - | TRBJ2-5 | - | 14
TGTGCCAGCAGTGACGCAGGGTTCGGTCAGCCCCAGCATTTT | CASSDAGFGQPQHF | TRBV25-1 | - | TRBJ1-5 | - | 14
TGCGCCAGCAGCTTGATAGCTGGAACCTACGAGCAGTACTTC | CASSLIAGTYEQYF | TRBV5-1 | - | TRBJ2-7 | - | 14
TGTGCCAGCAGTCCATTCAGGGAGGGGAATGAGCAGTTCTTC | CASSPFREGNEQFF | TRBV28 | TRBD2 | TRBJ2-1 | - | 14
TGTGCCAGCAGTTTCAGACAGGGGCTAAGGGACAATGAGCAGTTCTTC | CASSFRQGLRDNEQFF | TRBV27 | TRBD1 | TRBJ2-1 | - | 16
TGCGCCAGCAGCTTGGGCGAGAGCTCCTACAATGAGCAGTTCTTC | CASSLGESSYNEQFF | TRBV5-1 | - | TRBJ2-1 | - | 15
TGTGCCAGCAGCTTTGGGACAGGATTGAACACTGAAGCTTTCTTT | CASSFGTGLNTEAFF | TRBV5-6 | TRBD1 | TRBJ1-1 | - | 15
TGTGCCAGCAGTGCTTTCCTGGCGCGGTCCAACACGGCCAACGTCCTGACTTTC | CASSAFLARSNTANVLTF | TRBV2 | - | TRBJ2-6 | few | 18
TGTGCCAGCAGTATACAGGGAGGGGGTTCCTACGAGCAGTACTTC | CASSIQGGGSYEQYF | TRBV28 | - | TRBJ2-7 | few | 15
TGTGCCAGCGGGGGGGCGAAGAAAAGCGATGAGCAGTTCTTC | CASGGAKKSDEQFF | TRBV19 | TRBD2 | TRBJ2-1 | - | 14
TGCGCCAGCAGCTTGGTACCGGCGGCAGGGGCAGAAGGCTACACCTTC | CASSLVPAAGAEGYTF | TRBV5-1 | - | TRBJ1-2 | few | 16
TGTGCCAGCAGCTTGGCCCAACAGGGAAACTATGGCTACACCTTC | CASSLAQQGNYGYTF | TRBV13 | - | TRBJ1-2 | few | 15
TGTGCCATCTCCTCGACTAGCGGGAGTGGCGATGAGCAGTTCTTC | CAISSTSGSGDEQFF | TRBV10-3 | TRBD2 | TRBJ2-1 | - | 15
TGTGCCAGCAGCTTAGAGATGGGAACGGACTATAGCACAGATACGCAGTATTTT | CASSLEMGTDYSTDTQYF | TRBV11-1 | - | TRBJ2-3 | - | 18
TGTGCCAGCAGCCATCCCCGGACAGGGGCATCCTACGAGCAGTACTTC | CASSHPRTGASYEQYF | TRBV14 | TRBD1 | TRBJ2-7 | - | 16
TGTGCCAGCAGTGACCGGGTTGCTAACTATGGCTACACCTTC | CASSDRVANYGYTF | TRBV25-1 | - | TRBJ1-2 | few | 14
TGTGCCAGCAGTGACTCGAAGGGGCAGCCCCAGCATTTT | CASSDSKGQPQHF | TRBV6-4 | - | TRBJ1-5 | - | 13
TGTGCCTGGGCCCAGGTCCCCCGTAACTATGGCTACACCTTC | CAWAQVPRNYGYTF | TRBV30 | - | TRBJ1-2 | - | 14
TGTGCCAGCAGCTTAGGGGCCCCAGACTCTGGAAACACCATATATTTT | CASSLGAPDSGNTIYF | TRBV7-9 | - | TRBJ1-3 | few | 16
TGTGCCAGCAGTCCAGTGCTGGGACAGGGACCCTACGAGCAGTACTTC | CASSPVLGQGPYEQYF | TRBV28 | TRBD1 | TRBJ2-7 | - | 16
TGTGCTAGCAGCCTCAACCAGGACAGGGAGACCCAGTACTTC | CASSLNQDRETQYF | TRBV7-7 | TRBD1 | TRBJ2-5 | - | 14